One sample yielded the 23 T cell receptor beta chains listed below, sequenced in a study of blood T cell repertoires in COVID-19. TCRdb keeps only in-frame clones here, not all; method: immunoSEQ multiplex PCR. This table holds some 260,000 clones, about 90% found once. The sequenced material came from peripheral blood. These receptors originate from a woman aged 70 to 79 with COVID-19, enrolled during active disease.

The chain has TRBV4-2 and TRBJ2-3; 10 bases line up with TRBD2. This CDR3 region has 17 residues. Germline-derived CDR1 and CDR2 are LGHNA and YNFKEQ. Unmatched junction bases numbered 6, after V lost 0 bases and J lost 3 bases. The CDR3 sequence: CASSQDRASGRTDTQYF. The CDR3 region has the DNA TGTGCCAGCAGCCAAGATCGGGCTAGCGGGAGAACAGATACGCAGTATTTT.

The chain has TRBV28 and TRBJ2-1; 7 nucleotides match TRBD2. There are 15 residues in the CDR3. J lost 3 bases, V lost 8 bases, and 10 bases had no gene match. The germline V gene encodes CDR1 MDHEN and CDR2 SYDVKM. CDR3 protein: CASPPGDYIYNEQFF. The DNA for the CDR3 is TGTGCCAGCCCGCCGGGGGACTATATCTACAATGAGCAGTTCTTC.

V usage is TRBV5-1 and J usage is TRBJ2-3, with TRBD2 matching over 10 bases. CDR3 length: 14 amino acids. Germline loops: CDR1 SGHRS, CDR2 YFSETQ. J was trimmed by 3 bases and V by 8 bases; bases with no gene match: 6. The CDR3: CASTSGVTTDTQYF. The CDR3 DNA follows: TGCGCCAGTACTAGCGGGGTGACGACAGATACGCAGTATTTT.

This chain joins TRBV4-1 and TRBJ1-1; the D gene is possibly TRBD1 (6 bases). The V and J ends lost 3 bases and 1 base respectively, with 15 bases between them. The CDR3 is made up of 16 amino acids. The germline V gene has CDR1 MGHRA and CDR2 YSYEKL. The CDR3 DNA reads TGCGCCAGCAGCCATCACGGGGGGCAGGGGAACACTGAAGCTTTCTTT. Translating it yields CASSHHGGQGNTEAFF.

This clone was picked up one time. The genes are TRBV6-5 and TRBJ2-7; 8 nucleotides align to TRBD1. CDR1 is MNHEY and CDR2 is SVGAGI in the germline V gene. J lost 0 bases, V lost 2 bases, and 0 bases had no gene match. The length of the CDR3 is 14 residues. CDR3 nucleotide sequence: TGTGCCAGCAGTTACGACAGGGGCTCCTACGAGCAGTACTTC. Its protein is CASSYDRGSYEQYF.

This clone occurred once. J is TRBJ2-3 and V is TRBV7-6; 8 bases agree with TRBD2. This CDR3 has 18 residues. The V segment lost 5 bases and the J segment 5 bases; nucleotides outside the gene matches: 18. The germline gives CDR1 SGHVS, CDR2 FNYEAQ. CDR3 nucleotide sequence: TGTGCCAGCAGCGAGAAGAGGACTAGCTTATTGCTGATAGATACGCAGTATTTT. Its protein product is CASSEKRTSLLLIDTQYF.

Here the CDR3 DNA reads TGTGCCAGCAGTACCTCACTAGTTAATACGCAGTATTTT. This encodes CASSTSLVNTQYF. V is TRBV27 and J is TRBJ2-3, with a tentative D call TRBD2 (5 bases). CDR1 MNHEY and CDR2 SMNVEV come from the germline V gene (reference sequence). The ends were cut back, 5 bases at V and 7 bases at J, with 13 bases in the middle. The CDR3 is made up of 13 amino acids.

V and J are TRBV3-1 (or the pseudogene TRBV3-2) and TRBJ2-7; TRBD1 matches at 12 bases. V was clipped by 2 bases and J by 5 bases; unmatched bases: 10. The V gene's germline CDR1 is LGHDT and CDR2 YNNKEL (reference sequence). There are 17 residues in the CDR3. The CDR3 loop is CASSQPPPGQGANEQYF. The DNA of the CDR3 is TGTGCCAGCAGCCAACCACCCCCGGGACAGGGGGCCAACGAGCAGTACTTC.

The chain's CDR3 is CSVGTGYTEAFF. DNA for the CDR3: TGCAGCGTAGGGACAGGTTACACTGAAGCTTTCTTT. The rearrangement joins TRBV29-1 to TRBJ1-1, with TRBD1 matching 8 bases. CDR3 length: 12 residues. Germline CDR1 and CDR2: SQVTM and ANQGSEA. V lost 6 bases and J lost 3; bases outside the gene matches: 3.

Written as DNA, the CDR3 is TGTGCCTGGAGTGTAAGGGGGATGGAGACCCAGTACTTC. Translating it yields CAWSVRGMETQYF. The rearrangement joins TRBV30 to TRBJ2-5; TRBD1 might be the D (6 bases). The germline V gene has CDR1 GTSNPN and CDR2 SVGIG (reference sequence). The CDR3 runs 13 residues. V dropped 0 bases and J dropped 5 bases, with 10 bases sitting between them. Full variable domain (remainder filled in from reference TRBV30 and TRBJ2-5): SQTIHQWPATLVQPVGSPLSLECTVEGTSNPNLYWYRQAAGRGLQLLFYSVGIGQISSEVPQNLSASRPQDRQFILSSKKLLLSDSGFYLCAWSVRGMETQYFGPGTRLLVL.

The V call is TRBV3-1 (or the pseudogene TRBV3-2), the J call TRBJ2-5, with TRBD1 identical over 7 bases. Matching the DNA end better, TRBJ2-7 makes the J call doubtful. This CDR3 has 13 residues. The germline V gene has CDR1 LGHDT and CDR2 YNNKEL (reference sequence). In nucleotides, the CDR3 is TGTGCCAGCCGGCCAGGGGGCTCCTACGAGCAGTACTTC. This codes for CASRPGGSYEQYF.

The chain combines TRBV21-1 with TRBJ2-7; the D call TRBD2 from the table was never checked on the DNA. TRBV21-1 corresponds to a pseudogene. The CDR3 is made up of 14 amino acids. CDR3: CASRLTRSSYEQYF. CDR3 nucleotides: TGTGCCAGCAGATTGACTAGGTCTTCCTACGAGCAGTACTTC.

This clone was found once. The chain recombines TRBV4-3 with TRBJ2-5; TRBD1 aligns across 8 bases. The ends lost 1 base at V and 4 bases at J; junction bases unmatched: 8. The CDR3 runs to 16 residues. Germline values: CDR1 LGHNA, CDR2 YSLEER. The CDR3 sequence is CASSQGWAQGAETQYF. The CDR3 nucleotides read TGCGCCAGCAGCCAAGGTTGGGCGCAGGGGGCAGAGACCCAGTACTTC.

J is TRBJ1-1 and V is TRBV2; D possibly corresponds to TRBD1 (5 bases). Germline CDR1 reads SNHLY; CDR2 reads FYNNEI. The CDR3 is 13 amino acids. Trimming stripped 9 bases from V and 0 bases from J, with 11 bases between. The CDR3 sequence: CARQRTLNTEAFF. CDR3 nucleotide sequence: TGTGCCAGACAGAGGACATTGAACACTGAAGCTTTCTTT.

The V and J genes are TRBV6-1 and TRBJ2-3, with TRBD1 matching 7 bases. The CDR3 length is 17 residues. Germline V gives CDR1 MNHNS, CDR2 SASEGT. The J segment lost 2 bases and the V segment lost 2 bases, leaving 10 bases of the junction unmatched. The CDR3 coding sequence is TGTGCCAGCAGTGAATCGATGTCCAGGGGGTTCACAGATACGCAGTATTTT. Its translation is CASSESMSRGFTDTQYF.

This clone is a singleton in its sample. The rearrangement links TRBV7-2 to TRBJ2-5; tentative D call: TRBD2 (5 bases). The ends were cut back, 5 bases at V and 0 bases at J, with 16 bases in the middle. Germline V gives CDR1 SGHTA, CDR2 FQGNSA. The CDR3 is made up of 16 amino acids. CDR3 sequence: CASSHGSFSDQETQYF. Here the CDR3 DNA reads TGTGCCAGCAGCCACGGTTCATTTAGCGACCAAGAGACCCAGTACTTC.

The CDR3 protein is CASSTGTADTQYF. In DNA, the CDR3 is TGTGCCAGCAGCACCGGGACAGCAGATACGCAGTATTTT. The chain employs TRBV5-6 and TRBJ2-3, with 7 bases that match TRBD1. V gave up 4 bases and J gave up 4 bases; unmatched junction bases: 3. This CDR3 comprises 13 residues. Germline V lookup: CDR1 SGHDT, CDR2 YYEEEE.

This clone was seen more than once but under ten times. The rearrangement joins TRBV6-5 to TRBJ2-1; perhaps TRBD2 as D (6 bases). The CDR3 extends over 15 amino acids. The germline V gene has CDR1 MNHEY and CDR2 SVGAGI. The V gene lost 9 bases and the J gene lost 4 bases, with 19 bases spanning the gap. DNA for the CDR3: TGTGCCAGTACAATCGGGGCGGGAAATTACAATGAGCAGTTCTTC. Protein: CASTIGAGNYNEQFF.

This clone was observed a single time. The chain recombines TRBV6-8 with TRBJ2-7; 7 nucleotides align to TRBD1. This CDR3 is 14 amino acids long. V shed 7 bases, J shed 1 base, and the junction held 7 bases outside the gene matches. Germline V gene sequence: CDR1 MNHGY, CDR2 SAAAGT. The CDR3 loop reads CASTFRDRSYEQYF. For the CDR3, the DNA is TGTGCCAGCACATTCCGGGACAGATCCTACGAGCAGTACTTC.

This rearrangement joins TRBV3-1 (or the pseudogene TRBV3-2) to TRBJ2-1, with 13 positions matching TRBD2. Germline assignment: CDR1 LGHDT and CDR2 YNNKEL (reference sequence). CDR3 length: 13 residues. The junction had 4 bases not matched to a gene; V was cut back by 4 bases and J by 13 bases. CDR3 residues: CASSPGTSGAQFF. CDR3 bases: TGTGCCAGCAGCCCAGGGACTAGCGGGGCTCAGTTCTTC.

This clone has only one observation. V gene TRBV9 combines with J gene TRBJ1-1, with D perhaps matching TRBD1 (5 bases). The CDR3 length is 15 residues. V was cut by 3 bases and J by 0 bases, with 12 bases left in between. From germline, CDR1 is SGDLS and CDR2 YYNGEE. This CDR3 is CASSARQNLNTEAFF. Here the CDR3 DNA reads TGTGCCAGCAGCGCAAGACAGAACCTGAACACTGAAGCTTTCTTT.

This chain joins TRBV27 and TRBJ2-2; the match to TRBD1 covers 9 bases. The V gene end was trimmed by 5 bases and the J gene end by 1 base; junction bases not matched to a gene: 5. CDR1 MNHEY and CDR2 SMNVEV come from the germline V gene (reference sequence). The CDR3 totals 16 residues. CDR3 coding DNA: TGTGCCAGCAGTAAACCGGGACAGGGGAACACCGGGGAGCTGTTTTTT. Translating it yields CASSKPGQGNTGELFF.

This chain uses TRBV15 with TRBJ1-6; no firm D call. The germline V gene has CDR1 LNHNV and CDR2 YYDKDF (reference sequence). There are 14 residues in the CDR3. Trimming left V 8 bases short and J 5 bases short, with 13 bases between. CDR3 region: CATRGSVNNSPLHF. DNA for the CDR3: TGTGCCACCCGAGGGAGCGTTAATAATTCACCCCTCCACTTT.